Sequencing of this T cell receptor (beta chain) was carried out in a study of beta chain features in type 1 diabetes. Whole-study context: Sorted cells from all samples, numbering 107,917,701, were examined. Whole-study findings and limits: Insertions were fewer and deletions more numerous at VDJ junctions in type 1 diabetes patients. When Type 1 diabetes patients were examined, their TCRB CDR3s proved moderately but significantly shorter in all four CD4+ subsets.

Details on this clone: Antigen: not known.

The V gene's germline CDR1 is SGHDT and CDR2 YYEEEE. With 3 bases clipped from V and 5 bases from J, the junction kept 4 bases outside the gene matches. The CDR3 length is 13 residues. Sequencing targeted expressed TCRB transcripts, as all isolated RNA had been reverse transcribed. Repertoires were generated with immunoSEQ multiplex PCR, while TCRdb's copy carries only in-frame clones and drops some. The sample includes about 340,000 clones, 9.3% seen only once; the top ten take less than 1.2%. The sequencing input was central memory CD4+ T cells from blood. The sequence was obtained from a man younger than 40 with type 1 diabetes. The V call is TRBV5-6, the J call TRBJ2-7, with 8 nucleotides matching TRBD1. CDR3 amino acids: CASSSGQGDEQYF. The CDR3 coding sequence is TGTGCCAGCAGCTCTGGACAGGGCGACGAGCAGTACTTC.